This is a list of T cell receptor beta chains from one sample in a study of cytomegalovirus exposure and HLA in healthy donors. The assay was immunoSEQ multiplex PCR, and TCRdb's table has in-frame clones only and misses some. The sample holds about 140,000 clones, 75% to 85% seen once. The specimen sequenced was PBMCs. The source is a female donor in good health and CMV-seronegative. The CDR3 runs from the conserved cysteine through the conserved F or W. D genes are given only for firm matches. The size of a clone is reported for some rows only, either as once, few or many, or as a class for expanded clones.

D	V	J	size	DNA	CDR3
.	TRBV7-2	TRBJ1-2	.	TGTGCCAGCAGCTTACGGGGATTGAATGGCTACACCTTC	CASSLRGLNGYTF
TRBD1	TRBV27	TRBJ1-1	.	TGTGCCAGCAGTTTCGGCAGGGGGCGGGCGGACACTGAAGCTTTCTTT	CASSFGRGRADTEAFF
.	TRBV5-1	TRBJ1-1	.	TGCGCCAGCAGCCCGCGGGGGTTGGGGGAGTCAGGAGCTTTCTTT	CASSPRGLGESGAFF
TRBD1	TRBV5-1	TRBJ2-7	.	TGCGCCAGCAGCTTCTTGGCAGGGGGCTTCGGCGAGCAGTACTTC	CASSFLAGGFGEQYF
TRBD1	TRBV11-2	TRBJ2-7	.	TGTGCCAGCACCTGGGACAGAGCCTACGAGCAGTACTTC	CASTWDRAYEQYF
TRBD1	TRBV11-3	TRBJ1-4	.	TGTGCCAGCAGCTCCAGGGGGCAGCGGTTCCCTAATGAAAAACTGTTTTTT	CASSSRGQRFPNEKLFF
TRBD1	TRBV19	TRBJ2-5	once	TGTGCCAGTAGTTCGACCAGGGGGGAGACCCAGTACTTC	CASSSTRGETQYF
.	TRBV7-2	TRBJ2-7	.	TGTGCCAGCAGCTCCGCGTACGAGCAGTACTTC	CASSSAYEQYF
TRBD2	TRBV27	TRBJ2-1	.	TGTGCCAGCAGGACTTCCGGGACTATTAATGAGCAGTTCTTC	CASRTSGTINEQFF
.	TRBV7-2	TRBJ2-5	.	TGTGCCAGCAGCTTGAGGGCCGCGGGGTGGGAGACCCAGTACTTC	CASSLRAAGWETQYF
TRBD2	TRBV5-1	TRBJ2-7	.	TGCGCCAGCAGCAGCCGGACTAGCGGGAGGGCCTCCTACGAGCAGTACTTC	CASSSRTSGRASYEQYF
TRBD2	TRBV10-2	TRBJ2-7	few	TGCGCCAGCAGAAATGGACTAGCGGAGCTCTACGAGCAGTACTTC	CASRNGLAELYEQYF
.	TRBV4-2	TRBJ1-2	.	TGTGCCAGCCCCCCCGTGGCAGGGCCTGCTTGGATTACCGATGGCTACACCTTC	CASPPVAGPAWITDGYTF